This T cell receptor (beta chain) was obtained from a study of T-cell reconstitution after alpha-beta-depleted transplantation in children. Study-wide results and limits: It was newly produced T cells that mostly accounted for T-cell counts and diversity one year after transplant. Several hundred graft clones that had expanded were reportedly the source of alpha-beta T cells about two months after transplant.

Remarks on this clonotype: Its cognate antigen is unknown.

The CDR3 spans 17 residues. Researchers prepared the TCRbeta library using unique molecular identifiers, the study reports. TCRdb reanalysed the PCR reads using MiXCR and keeps one entry per CDR3 protein. The profile covers 150,000 to 250,000 distinct CDR3 sequences, with roughly 6.3% appearing a single time and approximately 4.1% taken by the ten largest. Sequencing used PBMCs, obtained before TCRalphabeta/CD19-depleted stem cell transplant. The clonotype was recovered from a girl less than two years old with combined immunodeficiency, due to receive a stem cell transplant. The rearrangement joins TRBV21-1 to TRBJ1-1. TRBV21-1 is termed a pseudogene. CDR3 bases: TGTGCCAGCAGCAAAGTTAGATCTCAAACGGCGAACACTGAAGCTTTCTTT. This translates into CASSKVRSQTANTEAFF.